The 5 T cell receptor beta chains below were found in one sample sequenced in a study of early T cells in non-severe SARS-CoV-2 infection. Each CDR3 protein gets one entry after TCRdb re-called the 5' RACE reads with MiXCR. The top ten hold roughly 5.4% of the sample, which has tens of thousands of distinct CDR3 sequences, around 5.8% seen once. Specimen: whole blood. These receptors were taken from an adult who was a healthcare worker with PCR-confirmed SARS-CoV-2 infection or an uninfected control (not recorded which).

This clonotype is termed medium-sized. The gene calls are TRBV5-6 and TRBJ2-4; D might be TRBD1 (5 bases). Trimming took off 4 bases at V and 3 bases at J, with 14 bases between the two ends. Germline CDR1 reads SGHDT; CDR2 reads YYEEEE. The length of the CDR3 is 15 residues. The CDR3 loop reads CASSLTQGDKNIQYF. In DNA, the CDR3 is TGTGCCAGCAGCCTCACCCAGGGCGACAAAAACATTCAGTACTTC.

This clonotype was seen ten or more times. The chain recombines TRBV7-9 with TRBJ2-3; D might be TRBD1 (6 bases). The germline CDR1 and CDR2 sequences are SEHNR and FQNEAQ (reference sequence). V was cut by 5 bases and J by 6 bases, with 12 bases left in between. The CDR3 extends over 13 amino acids. Written as DNA, the CDR3 is TGTGCCAGCAGCCCCCGCCAGGGGGATACGCAGTATTTT. Residues: CASSPRQGDTQYF.

With regard to this clonotype: This could be a read error, since a much larger clone is one nucleotide away. Lacking the conserved final phenylalanine or tryptophan, this CDR3 likely reflects a read error. The chain uses TRBV19 and TRBJ2-7, with 10 bases matching TRBD1. CDR3 length: 16 residues. The V and J ends lost 4 bases and 1 base, in that order; junction bases with no gene match: 7. Germline values: CDR1 LNHDA, CDR2 SQIVND (reference sequence). CDR3 DNA sequence: TGTGCCAGTAGTACCGACCGGACAGGGGGTTCCTACGAGCAGTACTCC. It is translated as CASSTDRTGGSYEQYS.

The gene calls are TRBV5-1 and TRBJ2-2; TRBD1 is a possible D gene (6 bases). The CDR3 contains 16 residues. Trimming cost V 7 bases and J 7 bases, with 23 bases left between them. Looked up from germline, CDR1 is SGHRS and CDR2 is YFSETQ. The DNA for the CDR3 is TGCGCCAGCGCGACAGGACTCCTACCCAACGGCGGGGAGCTGTTTTTT. It yields the protein CASATGLLPNGGELFF.

In regard to this clonotype: A much larger clone lies one base from this, so it may be a read error. The chain is built from TRBV3-1 and TRBJ2-2; D uncertain. The CDR3 has 12 amino acids. Looked up from germline, CDR1 is LGHDT and CDR2 is YNNKEL (reference sequence). CDR3 DNA sequence: TGTGCCATCAGCCGAGTTGCCGGGGAGCTGTTTTTT. Amino acids: CAISRVAGELFF.